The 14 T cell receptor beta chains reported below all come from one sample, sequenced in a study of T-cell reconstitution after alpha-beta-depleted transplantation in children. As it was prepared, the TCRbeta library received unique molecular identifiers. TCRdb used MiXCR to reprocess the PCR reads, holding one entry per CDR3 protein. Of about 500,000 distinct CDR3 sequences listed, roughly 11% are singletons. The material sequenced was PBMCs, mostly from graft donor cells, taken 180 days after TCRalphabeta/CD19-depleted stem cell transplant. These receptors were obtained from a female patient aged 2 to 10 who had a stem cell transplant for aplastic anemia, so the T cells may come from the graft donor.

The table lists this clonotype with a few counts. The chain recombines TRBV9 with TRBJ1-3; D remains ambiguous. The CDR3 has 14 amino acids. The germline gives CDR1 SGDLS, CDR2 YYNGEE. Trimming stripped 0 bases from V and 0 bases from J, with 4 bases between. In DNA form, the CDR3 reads TGTGCCAGCAGCGTAGAAAACTCTGGAAACACCATATATTTT. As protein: CASSVENSGNTIYF. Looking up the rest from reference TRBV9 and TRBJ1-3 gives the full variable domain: DSGVTQTPKHLITATGQRVTLRCSPRSGDLSVYWYQQSLDQGLQFLIQYYNGEERAKGNILERFSAQQFPDLHSELNLSSLELGDSALYFCASSVENSGNTIYFGEGSWLTVV.

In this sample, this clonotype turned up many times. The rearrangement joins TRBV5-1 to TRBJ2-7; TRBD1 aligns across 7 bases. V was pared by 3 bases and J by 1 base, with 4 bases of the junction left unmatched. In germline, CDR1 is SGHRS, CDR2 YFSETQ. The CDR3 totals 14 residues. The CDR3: CASSWTDRSYEQYF. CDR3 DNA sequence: TGCGCCAGCAGCTGGACGGACAGGTCCTACGAGCAGTACTTC.

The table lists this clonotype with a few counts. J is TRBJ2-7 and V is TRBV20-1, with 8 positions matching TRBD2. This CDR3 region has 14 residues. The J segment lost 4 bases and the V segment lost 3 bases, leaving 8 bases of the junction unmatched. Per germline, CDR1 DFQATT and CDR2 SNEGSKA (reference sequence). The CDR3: CSASRGGGPYEQYF. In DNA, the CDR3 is TGCAGTGCTAGCCGGGGGGGAGGGCCTTACGAGCAGTACTTC.

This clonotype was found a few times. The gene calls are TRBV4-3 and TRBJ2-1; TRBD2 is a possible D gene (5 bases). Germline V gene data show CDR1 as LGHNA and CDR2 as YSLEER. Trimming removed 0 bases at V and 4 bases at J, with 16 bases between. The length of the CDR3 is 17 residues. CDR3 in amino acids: CASSQDEGLSVYNEQFF. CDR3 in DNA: TGCGCCAGCAGCCAAGATGAGGGCTTGAGCGTGTACAATGAGCAGTTCTTC.

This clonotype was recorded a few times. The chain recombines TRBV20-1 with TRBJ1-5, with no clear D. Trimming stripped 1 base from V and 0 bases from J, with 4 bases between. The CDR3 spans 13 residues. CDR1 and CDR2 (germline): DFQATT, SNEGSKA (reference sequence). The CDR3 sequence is CSARADSNQPQHF. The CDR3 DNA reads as TGCAGTGCTAGAGCCGATAGCAATCAGCCCCAGCATTTT.

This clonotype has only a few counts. For the CDR3, the DNA is TGTGCCAGCAGTGAAGAAGGACCCTCCTACGAGCAGTACTTC. This encodes CASSEEGPSYEQYF. V gene TRBV25-1 combines with J gene TRBJ2-7; D is unclear. The germline V gene encodes CDR1 MGHDK and CDR2 SYGVNS. The CDR3 has 14 amino acids. The ends were cut back, 2 bases at V and 0 bases at J, with 8 bases in the middle.

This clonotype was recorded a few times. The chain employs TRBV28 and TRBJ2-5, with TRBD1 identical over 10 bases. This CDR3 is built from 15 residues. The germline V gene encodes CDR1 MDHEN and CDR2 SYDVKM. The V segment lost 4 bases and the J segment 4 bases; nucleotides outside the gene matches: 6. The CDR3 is CASSSKWDRGETQYF. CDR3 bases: TGTGCCAGCAGTTCCAAGTGGGACAGGGGAGAGACCCAGTACTTC.

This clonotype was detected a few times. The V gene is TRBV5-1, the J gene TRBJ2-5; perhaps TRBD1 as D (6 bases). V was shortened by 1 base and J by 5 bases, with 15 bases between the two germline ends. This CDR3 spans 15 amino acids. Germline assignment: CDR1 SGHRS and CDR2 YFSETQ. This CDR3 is CASSLLSGARETQYF. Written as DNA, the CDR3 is TGCGCCAGCAGCTTGCTCTCAGGGGCTCGGGAGACCCAGTACTTC.

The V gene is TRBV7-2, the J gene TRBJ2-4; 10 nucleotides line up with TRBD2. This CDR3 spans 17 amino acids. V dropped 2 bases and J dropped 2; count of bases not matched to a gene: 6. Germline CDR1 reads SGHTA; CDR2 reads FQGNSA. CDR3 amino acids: CASSLRGAGGPKNIQYF. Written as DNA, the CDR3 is TGTGCCAGCAGCTTACGGGGAGCGGGAGGGCCCAAAAACATTCAGTACTTC. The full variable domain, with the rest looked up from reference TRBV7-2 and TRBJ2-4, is GAGVSQSPSNKVTEKGKDVELRCDPISGHTALYWYRQSLGQGLEFLIYFQGNSAPDKSGLPSDRFSAERTGGSVSTLTIQRTQQEDSAVYLCASSLRGAGGPKNIQYFGAGTRLSVL.

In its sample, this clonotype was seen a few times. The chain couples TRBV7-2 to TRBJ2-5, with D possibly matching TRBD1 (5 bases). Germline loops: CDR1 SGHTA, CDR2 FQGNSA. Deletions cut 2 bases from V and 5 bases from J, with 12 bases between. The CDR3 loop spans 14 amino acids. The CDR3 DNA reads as TGTGCCAGCAGCTTAAAGTCAGGGTGGGAGACCCAGTACTTC. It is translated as CASSLKSGWETQYF.

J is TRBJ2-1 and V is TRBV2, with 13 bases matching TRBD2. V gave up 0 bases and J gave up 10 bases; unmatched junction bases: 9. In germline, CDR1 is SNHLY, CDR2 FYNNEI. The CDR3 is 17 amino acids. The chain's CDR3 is CASSEALRTSGSIEQFF. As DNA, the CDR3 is TGTGCCAGCAGTGAAGCGCTTCGGACTAGCGGGAGTATCGAGCAGTTCTTC. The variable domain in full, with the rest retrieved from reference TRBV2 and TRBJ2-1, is EPEVTQTPSHQVTQMGQEVILRCVPISNHLYFYWYRQILGQKVEFLVSFYNNEISEKSEIFDDQFSVERPDGSNFTLKIRSTKLEDSAMYFCASSEALRTSGSIEQFFGPGTRLTVL.

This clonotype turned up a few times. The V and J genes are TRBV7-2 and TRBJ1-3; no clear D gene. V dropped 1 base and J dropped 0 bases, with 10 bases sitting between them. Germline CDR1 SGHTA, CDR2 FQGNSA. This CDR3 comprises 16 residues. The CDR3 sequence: CASSLGHKSSGNTIYF. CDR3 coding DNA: TGTGCCAGCAGCTTAGGTCACAAGAGCTCTGGAAACACCATATATTTT.

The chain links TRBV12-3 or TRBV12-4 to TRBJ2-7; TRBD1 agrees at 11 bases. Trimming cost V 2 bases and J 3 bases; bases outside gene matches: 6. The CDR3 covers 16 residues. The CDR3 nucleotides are TGTGCCAGCAGTTTATCCCCGGGACAGGGGGTCTACGAGCAGTACGTC. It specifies CASSLSPGQGVYEQYV.

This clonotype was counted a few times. The CDR3 DNA is TGCAGTGCTAGAGGGGCAGGGGAGCACGGTGAAAAACTGTTTTTT. It specifies CSARGAGEHGEKLFF. This chain uses TRBV20-1 with TRBJ1-4; tentatively, D is TRBD1 (6 bases). Germline V gives CDR1 DFQATT, CDR2 SNEGSKA (reference sequence). Trimming left V 1 base short and J 7 bases short, with 16 bases between. This CDR3 spans 15 amino acids.